This TCR beta chain appears in the sequencing data of a study of T cell repertoires in cytomegalovirus infection. Across the study: From public TCR beta signatures came an indication of both CMV infection and matching HLA type.

A word on this clonotype: The antigen remains unidentified.

TCRdb analysed the reads with MiXCR anew, one entry per CDR3 protein. This table holds hundreds of thousands of distinct CDR3 sequences, less than 35% found once. Findings and caveats of the study: There were HLA-C-restricted CMV-specific TCR beta clonotypes dominating the ex vivo response.

Per germline, CDR1 SGHTA and CDR2 FQGTGA. V dropped 1 base and J dropped 8; count of bases not matched to a gene: 12. This CDR3 is built from 17 residues. The sequence was collected from a human donor in good health (CMV status not recorded). Some clones in this sample may be carry-over from other donors' samples. The rearrangement links TRBV7-3 to TRBJ2-1, with 9 bases matching TRBD2. The sample consisted of cultured CD8+ T cells from PBMCs, taken from culture after CMV antigen stimulation. CDR3 DNA: TGTGCCAGCAGCTTAATTTCGGCGGGGGGGCGGGGATATGAGCAGTTCTTC. Translating gives CASSLISAGGRGYEQFF. Complete variable domain (other parts from reference TRBV7-3 and TRBJ2-1): GAGVSQTPSNKVTEKGKYVELRCDPISGHTALYWYRQSLGQGPEFLIYFQGTGAADDSGLPNDRFFAVRPEGSVSTLKIQRTERGDSAVYLCASSLISAGGRGYEQFFGPGTRLTVL.